This TCR beta chain was retrieved from a study of T cells in Graves' hyperthyroidism and ophthalmopathy. There are 16 residues in the CDR3. V was trimmed by 6 bases and J by 4 bases, leaving 24 bases between them. CDR1 and CDR2 (germline): DFQATT, SNEGSKA (reference sequence). It was RNA transcripts that yielded the amplified TCR beta CDR3 regions. A set of HTBI primers served as the primers for a first-round RT-PCR of the TCR CDR3. TCRdb re-called the multiplex PCR reads with MiXCR, one entry per CDR3 protein. This table has roughly 400,000 distinct CDR3 sequences, 15% to 19% appearing once. This clonotype was recorded at least ten times.

The specimen sequenced was blood. The chain carries TRBV20-1 and TRBJ1-2; possibly TRBD1 for D (6 bases). The source is a woman aged 18-35 years with Graves' hyperthyroidism that later progressed to Graves' ophthalmopathy. The CDR3 coding sequence is TGCAGTGCCAGTACGCGGCCAGGGGTCATTTCCTATGGCTACACCTTC. It encodes CSASTRPGVISYGYTF.